Sequencing of this T cell receptor beta chain was carried out in a study of beta chain features in type 1 diabetes. In its sample, this clone was seen a few times. The isolated RNA, all of it, was reverse transcribed, so expressed TCRB transcripts were what got sequenced. Using immunoSEQ multiplex PCR, the repertoire was profiled, and TCRdb retains in-frame clones only, with some absent. The repertoire holds approximately 160,000 clones, around 8% seen once, with about 0.6% in the top ten. CDR1 is SGHDT, CDR2 YYEEEE, per germline. This CDR3 is 13 amino acids long. V gave up 1 base and J gave up 8 bases, with 11 bases separating them.

The sequence derives from a young man in good health. Sequenced sample: central memory CD4+ T cells from blood. This rearrangement joins TRBV5-6 to TRBJ2-3; D not certain. The CDR3 bases are TGTGCCAGCAGCTTGACCCAGCGAGGTACGCAGTATTTT. Translation: CASSLTQRGTQYF.